The 7 T cell receptor beta chains below were found in one sample sequenced in a study of technical replicates of blood from four donors. Some clones are missing from TCRdb's copy, which holds only in-frame ones; the method was immunoSEQ multiplex PCR. The sample yields about 15,000 clones, approximately 81% seen once. The sequenced sample was PBMCs. The source is a human donor in good health.

J is TRBJ2-4 and V is TRBV28, with D perhaps TRBD1 (7 bases). V was trimmed by 2 bases and J by 0 bases, leaving 17 bases between them. The CDR3 extends over 18 amino acids. Germline V gives CDR1 MDHEN, CDR2 SYDVKM. The CDR3 DNA reads as TGTGCCAGCAGTTTACGGGGGAAGCACAGGGGAGCCAAAAACATTCAGTACTTC. Amino acids: CASSLRGKHRGAKNIQYF.

J is TRBJ1-2 and V is TRBV10-3; tentatively, D is TRBD1 (5 bases). The germline V gene encodes CDR1 ENHRY and CDR2 SYGVKD. The CDR3 runs 14 residues. Trimming removed 7 bases from V and 8 bases from J, with 20 bases in between. The DNA of the CDR3 is TGTGCCATCACCCCGGGACTCGAGGGACCCGGCTACACCTTC. Its protein product is CAITPGLEGPGYTF.

This clone was detected once. The rearrangement uses TRBV30 and TRBJ2-2; a possible D gene is TRBD2 (5 bases). The CDR3 is 14 residues long. Deletions cut 8 bases from V and 4 bases from J, with 17 bases between. The germline V gene encodes CDR1 GTSNPN and CDR2 SVGIG (reference sequence). Written as DNA, the CDR3 is TGTGCCGGGCAGCGGCCAGTCGGCACCGGGGAGCTGTTTTTT. This gives the protein CAGQRPVGTGELFF.

V and J are TRBV6-1 and TRBJ2-1; 14 bases align to TRBD2. The trim removed 4 bases at V and 1 base at J, leaving 6 bases unmatched. This CDR3 has 18 residues. Germline loops: CDR1 MNHNS, CDR2 SASEGT. This CDR3 reads CASSGPGLAGVSYNEQFF. The CDR3 nucleotides are TGTGCCAGCAGTGGCCCGGGACTAGCGGGAGTTTCCTACAATGAGCAGTTCTTC.

For this clone: A read error may account for a junction end that differs from germline. This rearrangement joins TRBV7-6 to TRBJ2-3; possibly TRBD2 for D (6 bases). The CDR3 length is 13 residues. The germline V gene has CDR1 SGHVS and CDR2 FNYEAQ. CDR3 in amino acids: CASSPGAGPTKDF. CDR3 sequence (DNA): TGTGCCAGCAGCCCCGGGGCGGGGCCGACCAAGGATTTT.

The chain is built from TRBV6-6 and TRBJ2-7; D is uncertain. V was trimmed by 0 bases and J by 1 base, leaving 13 bases between them. The CDR3 sequence is 16 residues long. The germline gives CDR1 MNHNY, CDR2 SVGAGI (reference sequence). The chain's CDR3 is CASSYSTSVVSYEQYF. The CDR3 DNA sequence: TGTGCCAGCAGTTACTCGACATCGGTGGTGTCCTACGAGCAGTACTTC.

The V and J genes are TRBV2 and TRBJ1-1, with D possibly matching TRBD1 (6 bases). V lost 3 bases and J 7 bases, leaving 15 bases between the germline ends. From germline, CDR1 is SNHLY and CDR2 FYNNEI. The CDR3 covers 14 residues. For the CDR3, the DNA is TGTGCCAGCAGTGACGACAGGTTTCCGGGTGAAGCTTTCTTT. Translating gives CASSDDRFPGEAFF.